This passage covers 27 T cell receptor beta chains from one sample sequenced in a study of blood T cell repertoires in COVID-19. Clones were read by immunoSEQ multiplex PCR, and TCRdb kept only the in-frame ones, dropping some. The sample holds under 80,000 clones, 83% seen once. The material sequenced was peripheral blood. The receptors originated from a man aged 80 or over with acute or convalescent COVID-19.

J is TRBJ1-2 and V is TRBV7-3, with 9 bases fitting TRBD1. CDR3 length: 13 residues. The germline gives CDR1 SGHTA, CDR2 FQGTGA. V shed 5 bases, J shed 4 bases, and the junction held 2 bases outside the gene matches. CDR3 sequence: CASSAQGAYGYTF. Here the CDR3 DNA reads TGTGCCAGCAGCGCACAGGGGGCCTATGGCTACACCTTC.

The DNA of the CDR3 is TGCGCCAGCAGCCAAGAAGTGGACACCCAGACGCCCCAGCATTTT. This gives the protein CASSQEVDTQTPQHF. This chain links TRBV4-3 with TRBJ1-5; D perhaps matches TRBD1 (5 bases). This CDR3 has 15 amino acids. The germline gives CDR1 LGHNA, CDR2 YSLEER. V dropped 0 bases and J dropped 9 bases, with 15 bases sitting between them.

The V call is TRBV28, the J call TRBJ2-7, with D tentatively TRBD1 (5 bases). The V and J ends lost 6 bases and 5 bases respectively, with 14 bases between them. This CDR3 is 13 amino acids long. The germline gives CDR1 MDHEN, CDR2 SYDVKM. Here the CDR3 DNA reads TGTGCCAGCAGGGTGGCAGGGCCCCACGAGCAGTACTTC. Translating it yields CASRVAGPHEQYF.

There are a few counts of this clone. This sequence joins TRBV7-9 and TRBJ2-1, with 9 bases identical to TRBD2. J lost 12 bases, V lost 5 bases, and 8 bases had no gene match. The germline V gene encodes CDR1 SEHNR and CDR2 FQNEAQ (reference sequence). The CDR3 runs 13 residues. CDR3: CASSPGAGGWQFF. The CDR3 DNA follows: TGTGCCAGCAGCCCAGGCGCGGGGGGGTGGCAGTTCTTC.

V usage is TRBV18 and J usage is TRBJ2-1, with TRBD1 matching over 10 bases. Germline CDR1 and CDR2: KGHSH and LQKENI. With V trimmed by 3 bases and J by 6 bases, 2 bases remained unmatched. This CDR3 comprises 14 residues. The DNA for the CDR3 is TGTGCCAGCTCACCGGGGACAGGGGCCAATGAGCAGTTCTTC. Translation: CASSPGTGANEQFF.

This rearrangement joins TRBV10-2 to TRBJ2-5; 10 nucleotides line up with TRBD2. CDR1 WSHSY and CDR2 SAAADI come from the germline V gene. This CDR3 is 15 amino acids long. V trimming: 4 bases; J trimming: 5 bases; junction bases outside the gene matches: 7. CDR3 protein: CASSVTAGGQETQYF. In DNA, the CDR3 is TGCGCCAGCAGTGTGACAGCGGGAGGGCAGGAGACCCAGTACTTC.

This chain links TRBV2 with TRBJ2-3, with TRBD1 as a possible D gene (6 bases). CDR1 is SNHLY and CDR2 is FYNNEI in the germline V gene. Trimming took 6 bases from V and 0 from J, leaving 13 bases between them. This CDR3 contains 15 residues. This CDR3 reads CASSVDSTSTDTQYF. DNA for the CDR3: TGTGCCAGCAGCGTGGACAGCACTAGCACAGATACGCAGTATTTT.

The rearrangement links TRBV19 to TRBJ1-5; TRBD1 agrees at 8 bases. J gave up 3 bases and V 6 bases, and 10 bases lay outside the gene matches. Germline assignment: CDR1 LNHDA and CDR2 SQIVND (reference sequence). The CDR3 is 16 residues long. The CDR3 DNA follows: TGTGCCAGTAGCCATATCTGGGACAGGAACAATCAGCCCCAGCATTTT. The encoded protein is CASSHIWDRNNQPQHF.

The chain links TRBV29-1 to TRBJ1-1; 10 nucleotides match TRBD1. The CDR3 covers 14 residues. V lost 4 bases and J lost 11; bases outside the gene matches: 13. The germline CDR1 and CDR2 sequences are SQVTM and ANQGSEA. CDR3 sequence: CSVGEPGQGWLAFF. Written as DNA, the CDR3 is TGCAGCGTTGGTGAGCCGGGACAGGGGTGGCTTGCTTTCTTT.

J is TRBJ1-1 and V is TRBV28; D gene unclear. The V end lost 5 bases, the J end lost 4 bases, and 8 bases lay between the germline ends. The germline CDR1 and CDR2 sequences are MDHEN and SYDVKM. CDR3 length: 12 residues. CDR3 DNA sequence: TGTGCCAGCAGTATCGAGGTCACTGAAGCTTTCTTT. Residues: CASSIEVTEAFF.

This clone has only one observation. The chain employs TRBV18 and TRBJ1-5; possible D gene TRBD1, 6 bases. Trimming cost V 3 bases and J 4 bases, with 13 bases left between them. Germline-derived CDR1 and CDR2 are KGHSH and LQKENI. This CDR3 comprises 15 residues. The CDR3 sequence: CASSPGGQGNQPQHF. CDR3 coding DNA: TGTGCCAGCTCACCGGGGGGGCAGGGAAATCAGCCCCAGCATTTT.

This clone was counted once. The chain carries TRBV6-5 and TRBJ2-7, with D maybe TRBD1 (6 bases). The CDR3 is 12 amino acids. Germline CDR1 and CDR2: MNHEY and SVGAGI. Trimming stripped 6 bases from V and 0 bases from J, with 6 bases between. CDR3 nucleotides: TGTGCCAGCAGGGACAGCTCCTACGAGCAGTACTTC. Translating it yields CASRDSSYEQYF.

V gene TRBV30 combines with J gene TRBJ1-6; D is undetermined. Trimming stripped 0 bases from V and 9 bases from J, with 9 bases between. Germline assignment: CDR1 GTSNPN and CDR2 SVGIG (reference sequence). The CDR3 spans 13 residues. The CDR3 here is CAWSVRDASPLHF. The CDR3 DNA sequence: TGTGCCTGGAGTGTACGGGATGCTTCACCCCTCCACTTT.

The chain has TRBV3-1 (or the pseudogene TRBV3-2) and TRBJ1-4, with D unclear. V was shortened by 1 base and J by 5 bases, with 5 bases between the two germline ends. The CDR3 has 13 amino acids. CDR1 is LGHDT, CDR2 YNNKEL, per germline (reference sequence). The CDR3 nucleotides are TGTGCCAGCAGCCAAGGAGGAAATGAAAAACTGTTTTTT. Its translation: CASSQGGNEKLFF.

The CDR3 DNA is TGCGCCAGCAGCTTGGGGAGCGGTGAGCTAGCCAAAAACATTCAGTACTTC. It is translated as CASSLGSGELAKNIQYF. The rearrangement links TRBV5-1 to TRBJ2-4, with D tentatively TRBD2 (5 bases). This CDR3 has 17 amino acids. Trimming left V 0 bases short and J 0 bases short, with 13 bases between. Germline loops: CDR1 SGHRS, CDR2 YFSETQ.

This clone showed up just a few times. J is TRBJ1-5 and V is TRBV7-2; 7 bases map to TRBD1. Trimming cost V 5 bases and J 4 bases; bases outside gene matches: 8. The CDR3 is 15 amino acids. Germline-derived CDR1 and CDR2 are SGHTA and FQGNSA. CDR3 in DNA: TGTGCCAGCAGCGCGGACAGGTCCTGGAATCAGCCCCAGCATTTT. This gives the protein CASSADRSWNQPQHF.

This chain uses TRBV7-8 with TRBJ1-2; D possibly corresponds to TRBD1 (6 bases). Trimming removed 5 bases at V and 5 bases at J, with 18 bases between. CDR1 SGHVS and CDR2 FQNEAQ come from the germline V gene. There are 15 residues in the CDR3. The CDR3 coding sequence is TGTGCCAGCAGCCCGCAGTACTATCAGGGGTATGGCTACACCTTC. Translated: CASSPQYYQGYGYTF.

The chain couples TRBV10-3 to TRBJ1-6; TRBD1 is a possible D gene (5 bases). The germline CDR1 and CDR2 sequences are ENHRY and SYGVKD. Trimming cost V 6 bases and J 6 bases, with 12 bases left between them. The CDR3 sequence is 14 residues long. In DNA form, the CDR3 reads TGTGCCATCAGCCAAGACAGTGTTAATTCACCCCTCCACTTT. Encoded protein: CAISQDSVNSPLHF.

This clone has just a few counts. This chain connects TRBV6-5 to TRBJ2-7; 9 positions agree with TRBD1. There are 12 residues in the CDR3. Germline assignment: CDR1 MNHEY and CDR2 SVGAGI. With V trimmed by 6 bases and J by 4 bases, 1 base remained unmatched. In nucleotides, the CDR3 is TGTGCCAGCAGCGGGACAGGGTACGAGCAGTACTTC. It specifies CASSGTGYEQYF.

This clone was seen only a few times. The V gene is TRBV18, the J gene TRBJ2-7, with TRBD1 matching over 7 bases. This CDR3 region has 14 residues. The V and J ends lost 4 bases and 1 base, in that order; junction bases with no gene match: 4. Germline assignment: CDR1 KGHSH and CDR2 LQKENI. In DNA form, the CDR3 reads TGTGCCAGCTCACAGGACAGGCTTTCCTACGAGCAGTACTTC. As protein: CASSQDRLSYEQYF.

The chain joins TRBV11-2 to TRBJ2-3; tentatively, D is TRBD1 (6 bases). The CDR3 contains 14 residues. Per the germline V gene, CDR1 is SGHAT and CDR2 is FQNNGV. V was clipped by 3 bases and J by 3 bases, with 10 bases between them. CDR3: CASSLRQGTDTQYF. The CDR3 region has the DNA TGTGCCAGCAGCTTGCGGCAGGGGACAGATACGCAGTATTTT.

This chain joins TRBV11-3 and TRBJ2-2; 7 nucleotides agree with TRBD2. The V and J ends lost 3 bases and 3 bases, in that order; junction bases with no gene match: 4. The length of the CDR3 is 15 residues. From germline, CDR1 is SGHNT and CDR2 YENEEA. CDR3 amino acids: CASSFGTTDTGELFF. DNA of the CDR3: TGTGCCAGCAGCTTCGGGACTACCGACACCGGGGAGCTGTTTTTT.

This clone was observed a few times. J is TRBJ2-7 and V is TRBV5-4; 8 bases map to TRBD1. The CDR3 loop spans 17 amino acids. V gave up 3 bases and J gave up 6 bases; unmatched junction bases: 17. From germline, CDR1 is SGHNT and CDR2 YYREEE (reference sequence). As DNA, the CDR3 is TGTGCCAGCAGCTCCCCAGGACAGGGCCAACTTATAGGCGAGCAGTACTTC. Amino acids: CASSSPGQGQLIGEQYF.

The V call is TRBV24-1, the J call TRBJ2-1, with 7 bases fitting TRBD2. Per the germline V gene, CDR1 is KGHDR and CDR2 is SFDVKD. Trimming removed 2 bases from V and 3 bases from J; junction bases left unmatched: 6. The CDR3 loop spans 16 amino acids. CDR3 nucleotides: TGTGCCACCAGTGATTCCAGGGAGGGGTACTACAATGAGCAGTTCTTC. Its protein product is CATSDSREGYYNEQFF.

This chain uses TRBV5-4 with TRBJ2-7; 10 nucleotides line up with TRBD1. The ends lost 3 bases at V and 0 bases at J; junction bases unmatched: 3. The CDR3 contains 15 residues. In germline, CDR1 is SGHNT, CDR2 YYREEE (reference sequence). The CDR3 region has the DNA TGTGCCAGCAGCTCGGGACAGGGGAGCTCCTACGAGCAGTACTTC. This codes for CASSSGQGSSYEQYF.

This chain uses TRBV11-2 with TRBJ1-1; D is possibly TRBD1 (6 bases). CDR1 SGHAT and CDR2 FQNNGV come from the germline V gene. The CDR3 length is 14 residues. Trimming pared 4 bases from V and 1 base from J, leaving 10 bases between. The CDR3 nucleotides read TGTGCCAGCAGCTCCGGACAGCCGAACACTGAAGCTTTCTTT. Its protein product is CASSSGQPNTEAFF.

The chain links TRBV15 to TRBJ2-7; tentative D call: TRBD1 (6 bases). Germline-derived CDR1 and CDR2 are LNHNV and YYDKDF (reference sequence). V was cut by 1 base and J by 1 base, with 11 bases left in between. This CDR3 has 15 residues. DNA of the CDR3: TGTGCCACCAGCAGAGGGACAGATCCTTCCTACGAGCAGTACTTC. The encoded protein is CATSRGTDPSYEQYF.